This is a list of T cell receptor beta chains from one sample in a study of T cell repertoires in cytomegalovirus infection. TCRdb re-called the reads through MiXCR, storing one row per CDR3 protein. The table lists around 100,000 distinct CDR3 sequences, 9.5% to 13% of them singletons, with roughly 31% in the top ten. No antigen is known for these receptors. The material sequenced was PBMCs, sequenced either directly or after in vitro stimulation (not recorded which). The receptors shown here come from a human donor in good health (CMV status not recorded). Some clones in this sample may be carry-over from other donors' samples. Each CDR3 is given with its conserved first and last residue. D genes are given only for firm matches. Part of the rows lack a size; the others show once, few, many or a class for expanded clones.

abundance,v_gene,d_gene,j_gene,CDR3nt,CDR3aa
many,TRBV28,NA,TRBJ1-6,TGTGCCACCCCTTCGGGGGCAGACGGTACAAATTCACCCCTCCACTTT,CATPSGADGTNSPLHF
many,TRBV11-2,NA,TRBJ2-3,TGTGCCAGCAGCCTCCTGTCCGTCGCGACAGATACGCAGTATTTT,CASSLLSVATDTQYF
many,TRBV10-3,NA,TRBJ1-2,TGTGCCATCAGTGATGGGTGGTCAGGCTATGGCTACACCTTC,CAISDGWSGYGYTF
NA,TRBV27,TRBD2,TRBJ2-1,TGTGCCACCTGGGCCGGGGCTAGCGGGAACCATGAGCAGTTCTTC,CATWAGASGNHEQFF
many,TRBV2,TRBD2,TRBJ2-4,TGTGCCAGCAGCGGCAGCGGGAGGGCCCCAAACATTCAGTACTTC,CASSGSGRAPNIQYF
few,TRBV19,TRBD2,TRBJ2-2,TGTGCCAGTAATTGGGGACTAGCGGAGGGGAACACCGGGGAGCTGTTTTTT,CASNWGLAEGNTGELFF
many,TRBV7-9,TRBD1,TRBJ1-1,TGTGCCAGCAGCGTAACAGGGGGCTGGGACACTGAAGCTTTCTTT,CASSVTGGWDTEAFF
many,TRBV18,NA,TRBJ1-1,TGTGCCAGCTCACTGGGGGAGTTTGTTGAAGCTTTCTTT,CASSLGEFVEAFF
few,TRBV24-1,NA,TRBJ2-3,TGTGCCACCAGTTTAGGGGGAACGAGCACAGATACGCAGTATTTT,CATSLGGTSTDTQYF
NA,TRBV20-1,TRBD2,TRBJ2-1,TGCAGTGCTAGGGAGGGGACTAGCAGATACAATGCGCAGTTCTTC,CSAREGTSRYNAQFF
many,TRBV28,NA,TRBJ2-7,TGTGCCATCCAGGGTTTTATAGCGGACGAGCAGTACTTC,CAIQGFIADEQYF
NA,TRBV29-1,NA,TRBJ1-1,TGCAGCGTTGAAGGGAAGAACACTGAAGCTTTCTTT,CSVEGKNTEAFF
many,TRBV5-6,TRBD2,TRBJ2-1,TGTGCCAGCAGCCCCAGCGGGAGTGCTCCCTACAATGAGCAGTTCTTC,CASSPSGSAPYNEQFF
many,TRBV2,NA,TRBJ2-1,TGTGCCAGCCAAAGCAGCGGATACAATGAGCAGTTCTTC,CASQSSGYNEQFF
few,TRBV18,NA,TRBJ1-4,TGTGCCAGCTCACCGCCAGCAACTAATGAAAAACTGTTTTTT,CASSPPATNEKLFF
many,TRBV7-2,NA,TRBJ2-3,TGTGCCAGCAGCCCAGGACTACTCACAGATACGCAGTATTTT,CASSPGLLTDTQYF
few,TRBV12-3/TRBV12-4,NA,TRBJ1-5,TGTGCCAGCAGTCCCGGGGGGCCCCAGCATTTT,CASSPGGPQHF
few,TRBV2,TRBD1,TRBJ1-4,TGTGCCAGCGGAAGGACAGGGAGGCCCGACGGGGAAAAACTGTTTTTT,CASGRTGRPDGEKLFF
NA,TRBV29-1,NA,TRBJ1-1,TGCAGCGGTCGGCATCCAGGCACTGAAGCTTTCTTT,CSGRHPGTEAFF
NA,TRBV19,NA,TRBJ1-4,TGTGCCAGTCTTGGGCCAGATAGAGGAAAACTGTTTTTT,CASLGPDRGKLFF
few,TRBV28,NA,TRBJ1-5,TGTGCCAGCAGTCCAGAAGCGGGTCCTTATAGCAATCAGCCCCAGCATTTT,CASSPEAGPYSNQPQHF
few,TRBV11-2,TRBD2,TRBJ2-3,TGTGCCAGCAGCCTAGGACTAGTGGGAGTCACAGATACGCAGTATTTT,CASSLGLVGVTDTQYF
few,TRBV7-9,TRBD1,TRBJ2-7,TGTGCCAGCAGCACCTCACACAGGGGAAAAACCCACGAGCAGTACTTC,CASSTSHRGKTHEQYF
many,TRBV7-2,NA,TRBJ1-5,TGTGCCAGCAGCTTAGAAGGGGTGGGGAATCAGCCCCAGCATTTT,CASSLEGVGNQPQHF
many,TRBV28,TRBD1,TRBJ2-5,TGTGCCAGCAGTACCAATTACTACAGGGGCTCGCGAGAGACCCAGTACTTC,CASSTNYYRGSRETQYF
many,TRBV15,TRBD1,TRBJ2-5,TGTGCCACCAGCAGAACGGGACAGGCCACCCAAGAGACCCAGTACTTC,CATSRTGQATQETQYF
many,TRBV7-3,TRBD2,TRBJ2-5,TGTGCCAGCAGCTCCTATTCGGGACTAGCGGGAGAGACCCAGTACTTC,CASSSYSGLAGETQYF
many,TRBV6-1,NA,TRBJ1-3,TGTGCCAGCAGCTCCAGATCCTCTGGAAACACCATATATTTT,CASSSRSSGNTIYF
NA,TRBV12-3/TRBV12-4,NA,TRBJ1-2,TGTGCCAGCAGTCCCGTCGGCCGGGTCTATGGCTACACCTTC,CASSPVGRVYGYTF
many,TRBV24-1,NA,TRBJ2-2,TGTGCCACCACCCCGGACGGCACCGGGGAGCTGTTTTTT,CATTPDGTGELFF
NA,TRBV7-2,TRBD2,TRBJ2-5,TGTGCCAGCAGCCCGGCTCCTACAGCGGGAGAAGAGACCCAGTACTTC,CASSPAPTAGEETQYF
NA,TRBV4-2,NA,TRBJ2-5,TGTGCCAGCAGCCAGGCTATGCGGGACAGTGAGACCCAGTACTTC,CASSQAMRDSETQYF
many,TRBV6-2/TRBV6-3,NA,TRBJ1-5,TGTGCCAGCAGTTCTCCGGATGCCAATCAGCCCCAGCATTTT,CASSSPDANQPQHF
many,TRBV7-2,TRBD1,TRBJ1-2,TGTGCCAGCAGCGCACCCGGGACAGGGGTTGGCTACACCTTC,CASSAPGTGVGYTF
many,TRBV7-8,NA,TRBJ1-5,TGTGCCAGCAGCTTTAACAGTGATGGCAATCAGCCCCAGCATTTT,CASSFNSDGNQPQHF
NA,TRBV6-4,NA,TRBJ1-2,TGTGCCAGCCGACCCGACAATTCTGTCTATGGCTACACCTTC,CASRPDNSVYGYTF
NA,TRBV6-6,NA,TRBJ2-5,TGTGCCAGCGGTACCTTTAGTGTGCAAGAGACCCAGTACTTC,CASGTFSVQETQYF
NA,TRBV27,TRBD2,TRBJ2-2,TGTGCCAGCAGGCTACTAGCGGGTTCCACCGGGGAGCTGTTTTTT,CASRLLAGSTGELFF
many,TRBV7-2,TRBD1,TRBJ1-4,TGTGCCAGCAGCTTAGCGCCGGGACAGGGTCATGAAAAACTGTTTTTT,CASSLAPGQGHEKLFF
many,TRBV4-3,TRBD1,TRBJ2-3,TGCGCCAGCAGCCCGGGACAGGGGGCAACAGATACGCAGTATTTT,CASSPGQGATDTQYF
many,TRBV7-9,NA,TRBJ1-3,TGTGCCAGCAGCTCTGGAGGAGGATCTGGAAACACCATATATTTT,CASSSGGGSGNTIYF
NA,TRBV7-9,NA,TRBJ2-5,TGTGCCAGCAGAATGGGACGTTTTGTGACCCAGTACTTC,CASRMGRFVTQYF
many,TRBV10-3,NA,TRBJ2-3,TGTGCCGCCAGGGGCGCAGATACGCAGTATTTT,CAARGADTQYF
NA,TRBV29-1,NA,TRBJ1-2,TGCAGCGTTAAGGAGATCTATGGCTACACCTTC,CSVKEIYGYTF
NA,TRBV12-3/TRBV12-4,NA,TRBJ1-1,TGTGCCAGCAGCCCCCAGCAGGGTACGAACACTGAAGCTTTCTTT,CASSPQQGTNTEAFF
many,TRBV7-8,NA,TRBJ2-1,TGTGCCAGCAGCCCCCAAGGGGACGGCAATGAGCAGTTCTTC,CASSPQGDGNEQFF
once,TRBV6-6,NA,TRBJ2-1,TGTGCCAGCAGTTACTCGAGCCAGGGAACCTACAATGAGCAGTTCTTC,CASSYSSQGTYNEQFF
many,TRBV2,NA,TRBJ1-1,TGTGCCAGCAGTGCCGAGGGGGGAGGCGCTGAAGCTTTCTTT,CASSAEGGGAEAFF
NA,TRBV11-2,NA,TRBJ2-1,TGTGCCAGCAGCTCGGGTCCTAGGGAGCAGTTCTTC,CASSSGPREQFF
NA,TRBV20-1,NA,TRBJ1-1,TGCAGTGTCATAGTACGGGAAGCTTTCTTT,CSVIVREAFF
many,TRBV10-3,NA,TRBJ1-1,TGTGCCATCAGTGACAGGGACACTGAAGCTTTCTTT,CAISDRDTEAFF
many,TRBV27,TRBD1,TRBJ1-5,TGTGCCAGCGGGGACAGGGATCAGCCCCAGCATTTT,CASGDRDQPQHF